Each of the 14 T cell receptor beta chains below was sequenced from the same sample in a study of blood T cell repertoires in COVID-19. Sequencing was performed with immunoSEQ multiplex PCR; in TCRdb, only in-frame clones are kept and a portion is missing. Here the sample spans some 220,000 clones, roughly 84% being singletons. The sequenced material came from peripheral blood. The receptors were sampled from a woman aged 55-70 years with acute or convalescent COVID-19.

The rearrangement joins TRBV27 to TRBJ1-1; D may be TRBD1 (5 bases). Germline CDR1 reads MNHEY; CDR2 reads SMNVEV (reference sequence). CDR3 length: 15 residues. Trimming left V 2 bases short and J 4 bases short, with 14 bases between. The CDR3 reads CASSLIGGMGTEAFF. For the CDR3, the DNA is TGTGCCAGCAGTTTAATCGGGGGAATGGGCACTGAAGCTTTCTTT.

The chain combines TRBV28 with TRBJ2-1; 8 bases map to TRBD2. Trimming at V came to 4 bases and at J to 3 bases, leaving 5 bases not matched to a gene. CDR1 and CDR2 (germline): MDHEN, SYDVKM. The CDR3 totals 15 residues. The CDR3 nucleotides read TGTGCCAGCAGTTCAGCGGGGGCGTACTACAATGAGCAGTTCTTC. The encoded protein is CASSSAGAYYNEQFF.

The rearrangement links TRBV28 to TRBJ2-6; tentative D call: TRBD1 (6 bases). Germline-derived CDR1 and CDR2 are MDHEN and SYDVKM. V lost 3 bases, J lost 0 bases, and 12 bases lay in between. The CDR3 extends over 17 amino acids. DNA of the CDR3: TGTGCCAGCAGTTTGTACGGACAGACCTCTGGGGCCAACGTCCTGACTTTC. This sequence encodes CASSLYGQTSGANVLTF.

This chain connects TRBV11-2 to TRBJ2-6; 7 bases map to TRBD1. Germline trimming cut 3 bases from V and 4 bases from J; bases unmatched to any gene: 6. The CDR3 runs 16 residues. In germline, CDR1 is SGHAT, CDR2 FQNNGV. The CDR3 spells CASSLTGSNGANVLTF. CDR3 in DNA: TGTGCCAGCAGCTTGACAGGGTCGAACGGGGCCAACGTCCTGACTTTC.

The chain recombines TRBV30 with TRBJ1-5; maybe TRBD1 (6 bases). Germline lookup yields CDR1 GTSNPN and CDR2 SVGIG (reference sequence). The CDR3 is 13 residues long. Trimming took off 2 bases at V and 6 bases at J, with 11 bases between the two ends. The CDR3 sequence: CAWSHGGAQPQHF. CDR3 nucleotides: TGTGCCTGGAGTCACGGGGGGGCTCAGCCCCAGCATTTT.

The chain employs TRBV2 and TRBJ1-2; 7 nucleotides match TRBD1. The trim removed 5 bases at V and 7 bases at J, leaving 7 bases unmatched. CDR1 SNHLY and CDR2 FYNNEI come from the germline V gene. The CDR3 is 13 residues long. The CDR3 loop is CASSYTGVGGYTF. DNA for the CDR3: TGTGCCAGCAGTTACACAGGGGTGGGTGGCTACACCTTC.

V gene TRBV28 combines with J gene TRBJ1-2, with 12 bases fitting TRBD1. Germline trimming cut 6 bases from V and 7 bases from J; bases unmatched to any gene: 12. There are 16 residues in the CDR3. Germline V CDR1 and CDR2: MDHEN, SYDVKM. DNA of the CDR3: TGTGCCAGCAGGGGATCGGGACAGGGGGCCGTTAGTGGCTACACCTTC. Residues: CASRGSGQGAVSGYTF.

This rearrangement joins TRBV6-1 to TRBJ1-3; D may be TRBD1 (6 bases). The V and J ends lost 2 bases and 0 bases respectively, with 17 bases between them. In germline, CDR1 is MNHNS, CDR2 SASEGT. The CDR3 sequence is 18 residues long. The CDR3 loop reads CASSEPKTGPISGNTIYF. For the CDR3, the DNA is TGTGCCAGCAGTGAACCCAAGACAGGTCCCATCTCTGGAAACACCATATATTTT.

V and J are TRBV19 and TRBJ2-2; TRBD1 matches at 9 bases. V shed 9 bases, J shed 2 bases, and the junction held 7 bases outside the gene matches. The germline V gene has CDR1 LNHDA and CDR2 SQIVND (reference sequence). The CDR3 has 15 residues. Here the CDR3 DNA reads TGTGCCAGCGCGTTGGGACAGGGTAACACCGGGGAGCTGTTTTTT. Translating it yields CASALGQGNTGELFF. Looking up the rest from reference TRBV19 and TRBJ2-2 gives the full variable domain: DGGITQSPKYLFRKEGQNVTLSCEQNLNHDAMYWYRQDPGQGLRLIYYSQIVNDFQKGDIAEGYSVSREKKESFPLTVTSAQKNPTAFYLCASALGQGNTGELFFGEGSRLTVL.

The chain links TRBV19 to TRBJ1-4; 7 nucleotides match TRBD1. This CDR3 has 14 residues. Germline V gene lookup returns CDR1 LNHDA and CDR2 SQIVND (reference sequence). The V gene end was trimmed by 6 bases and the J gene end by 5 bases; junction bases not matched to a gene: 6. This CDR3 reads CASRETGINEKLFF. In DNA form, the CDR3 reads TGTGCCAGTAGGGAGACAGGGATCAATGAAAAACTGTTTTTT.

The CDR3 sequence is CASSVSGGGNTEAFF. The DNA of the CDR3 is TGTGCCAGCAGCGTATCAGGGGGTGGGAACACTGAAGCTTTCTTT. This chain connects TRBV9 to TRBJ1-1, with TRBD1 matching over 7 bases. V was pared by 1 base and J by 1 base, with 4 bases of the junction left unmatched. The CDR3 totals 15 residues. Germline CDR1 reads SGDLS; CDR2 reads YYNGEE.

V gene TRBV2 combines with J gene TRBJ1-1; possible D gene TRBD1, 6 bases. The CDR3 totals 13 residues. Germline V gene lookup returns CDR1 SNHLY and CDR2 FYNNEI. V shed 3 bases and J shed 7 bases, with 12 bases lying between them. CDR3 residues: CASSERQVLEAFF. The CDR3 nucleotides are TGTGCCAGCAGTGAGCGACAGGTACTTGAAGCTTTCTTT. Full variable domain (outside the CDR3, taken from reference TRBV2 and TRBJ1-1): EPEVTQTPSHQVTQMGQEVILRCVPISNHLYFYWYRQILGQKVEFLVSFYNNEISEKSEIFDDQFSVERPDGSNFTLKIRSTKLEDSAMYFCASSERQVLEAFFGQGTRLTVV.

In this sample, this clone turned up many times. This sequence joins TRBV5-1 and TRBJ2-7; 7 nucleotides match TRBD2. V shed 4 bases, J shed 0 bases, and the junction held 4 bases outside the gene matches. The CDR3 covers 14 residues. Germline CDR1 reads SGHRS; CDR2 reads YFSETQ. DNA for the CDR3: TGCGCCAGCAGCGAACTAGCGAACTCCTACGAGCAGTACTTC. This sequence encodes CASSELANSYEQYF.

Note on this clone: The junction shows a germline mismatch at one end, possibly a read error. The CDR3 coding sequence is TGTGCCTGGAGTGTAATCCAGGAGGGCCAGTTC. Protein: CAWSVIQEGQF. The chain has TRBV30 and TRBJ1-2, with D hard to call. The CDR3 runs 11 residues. In germline, CDR1 is GTSNPN, CDR2 SVGIG (reference sequence).